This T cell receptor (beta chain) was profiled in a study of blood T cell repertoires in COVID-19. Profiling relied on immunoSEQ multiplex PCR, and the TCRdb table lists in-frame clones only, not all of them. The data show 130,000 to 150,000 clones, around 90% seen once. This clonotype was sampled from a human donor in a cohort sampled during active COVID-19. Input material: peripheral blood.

The CDR3 coding sequence is TGTGCCAGCAGCTTGGAACAGGGGGCCTCTGGAAACACCATATATTTT. Encoded protein: CASSLEQGASGNTIYF. The rearrangement uses TRBV5-4 and TRBJ1-3, with TRBD1 matching over 9 bases. The V gene's germline CDR1 is SGHNT and CDR2 YYREEE (reference sequence). Unmatched junction bases numbered 1, after V lost 0 bases and J lost 0 bases. This CDR3 contains 16 residues.